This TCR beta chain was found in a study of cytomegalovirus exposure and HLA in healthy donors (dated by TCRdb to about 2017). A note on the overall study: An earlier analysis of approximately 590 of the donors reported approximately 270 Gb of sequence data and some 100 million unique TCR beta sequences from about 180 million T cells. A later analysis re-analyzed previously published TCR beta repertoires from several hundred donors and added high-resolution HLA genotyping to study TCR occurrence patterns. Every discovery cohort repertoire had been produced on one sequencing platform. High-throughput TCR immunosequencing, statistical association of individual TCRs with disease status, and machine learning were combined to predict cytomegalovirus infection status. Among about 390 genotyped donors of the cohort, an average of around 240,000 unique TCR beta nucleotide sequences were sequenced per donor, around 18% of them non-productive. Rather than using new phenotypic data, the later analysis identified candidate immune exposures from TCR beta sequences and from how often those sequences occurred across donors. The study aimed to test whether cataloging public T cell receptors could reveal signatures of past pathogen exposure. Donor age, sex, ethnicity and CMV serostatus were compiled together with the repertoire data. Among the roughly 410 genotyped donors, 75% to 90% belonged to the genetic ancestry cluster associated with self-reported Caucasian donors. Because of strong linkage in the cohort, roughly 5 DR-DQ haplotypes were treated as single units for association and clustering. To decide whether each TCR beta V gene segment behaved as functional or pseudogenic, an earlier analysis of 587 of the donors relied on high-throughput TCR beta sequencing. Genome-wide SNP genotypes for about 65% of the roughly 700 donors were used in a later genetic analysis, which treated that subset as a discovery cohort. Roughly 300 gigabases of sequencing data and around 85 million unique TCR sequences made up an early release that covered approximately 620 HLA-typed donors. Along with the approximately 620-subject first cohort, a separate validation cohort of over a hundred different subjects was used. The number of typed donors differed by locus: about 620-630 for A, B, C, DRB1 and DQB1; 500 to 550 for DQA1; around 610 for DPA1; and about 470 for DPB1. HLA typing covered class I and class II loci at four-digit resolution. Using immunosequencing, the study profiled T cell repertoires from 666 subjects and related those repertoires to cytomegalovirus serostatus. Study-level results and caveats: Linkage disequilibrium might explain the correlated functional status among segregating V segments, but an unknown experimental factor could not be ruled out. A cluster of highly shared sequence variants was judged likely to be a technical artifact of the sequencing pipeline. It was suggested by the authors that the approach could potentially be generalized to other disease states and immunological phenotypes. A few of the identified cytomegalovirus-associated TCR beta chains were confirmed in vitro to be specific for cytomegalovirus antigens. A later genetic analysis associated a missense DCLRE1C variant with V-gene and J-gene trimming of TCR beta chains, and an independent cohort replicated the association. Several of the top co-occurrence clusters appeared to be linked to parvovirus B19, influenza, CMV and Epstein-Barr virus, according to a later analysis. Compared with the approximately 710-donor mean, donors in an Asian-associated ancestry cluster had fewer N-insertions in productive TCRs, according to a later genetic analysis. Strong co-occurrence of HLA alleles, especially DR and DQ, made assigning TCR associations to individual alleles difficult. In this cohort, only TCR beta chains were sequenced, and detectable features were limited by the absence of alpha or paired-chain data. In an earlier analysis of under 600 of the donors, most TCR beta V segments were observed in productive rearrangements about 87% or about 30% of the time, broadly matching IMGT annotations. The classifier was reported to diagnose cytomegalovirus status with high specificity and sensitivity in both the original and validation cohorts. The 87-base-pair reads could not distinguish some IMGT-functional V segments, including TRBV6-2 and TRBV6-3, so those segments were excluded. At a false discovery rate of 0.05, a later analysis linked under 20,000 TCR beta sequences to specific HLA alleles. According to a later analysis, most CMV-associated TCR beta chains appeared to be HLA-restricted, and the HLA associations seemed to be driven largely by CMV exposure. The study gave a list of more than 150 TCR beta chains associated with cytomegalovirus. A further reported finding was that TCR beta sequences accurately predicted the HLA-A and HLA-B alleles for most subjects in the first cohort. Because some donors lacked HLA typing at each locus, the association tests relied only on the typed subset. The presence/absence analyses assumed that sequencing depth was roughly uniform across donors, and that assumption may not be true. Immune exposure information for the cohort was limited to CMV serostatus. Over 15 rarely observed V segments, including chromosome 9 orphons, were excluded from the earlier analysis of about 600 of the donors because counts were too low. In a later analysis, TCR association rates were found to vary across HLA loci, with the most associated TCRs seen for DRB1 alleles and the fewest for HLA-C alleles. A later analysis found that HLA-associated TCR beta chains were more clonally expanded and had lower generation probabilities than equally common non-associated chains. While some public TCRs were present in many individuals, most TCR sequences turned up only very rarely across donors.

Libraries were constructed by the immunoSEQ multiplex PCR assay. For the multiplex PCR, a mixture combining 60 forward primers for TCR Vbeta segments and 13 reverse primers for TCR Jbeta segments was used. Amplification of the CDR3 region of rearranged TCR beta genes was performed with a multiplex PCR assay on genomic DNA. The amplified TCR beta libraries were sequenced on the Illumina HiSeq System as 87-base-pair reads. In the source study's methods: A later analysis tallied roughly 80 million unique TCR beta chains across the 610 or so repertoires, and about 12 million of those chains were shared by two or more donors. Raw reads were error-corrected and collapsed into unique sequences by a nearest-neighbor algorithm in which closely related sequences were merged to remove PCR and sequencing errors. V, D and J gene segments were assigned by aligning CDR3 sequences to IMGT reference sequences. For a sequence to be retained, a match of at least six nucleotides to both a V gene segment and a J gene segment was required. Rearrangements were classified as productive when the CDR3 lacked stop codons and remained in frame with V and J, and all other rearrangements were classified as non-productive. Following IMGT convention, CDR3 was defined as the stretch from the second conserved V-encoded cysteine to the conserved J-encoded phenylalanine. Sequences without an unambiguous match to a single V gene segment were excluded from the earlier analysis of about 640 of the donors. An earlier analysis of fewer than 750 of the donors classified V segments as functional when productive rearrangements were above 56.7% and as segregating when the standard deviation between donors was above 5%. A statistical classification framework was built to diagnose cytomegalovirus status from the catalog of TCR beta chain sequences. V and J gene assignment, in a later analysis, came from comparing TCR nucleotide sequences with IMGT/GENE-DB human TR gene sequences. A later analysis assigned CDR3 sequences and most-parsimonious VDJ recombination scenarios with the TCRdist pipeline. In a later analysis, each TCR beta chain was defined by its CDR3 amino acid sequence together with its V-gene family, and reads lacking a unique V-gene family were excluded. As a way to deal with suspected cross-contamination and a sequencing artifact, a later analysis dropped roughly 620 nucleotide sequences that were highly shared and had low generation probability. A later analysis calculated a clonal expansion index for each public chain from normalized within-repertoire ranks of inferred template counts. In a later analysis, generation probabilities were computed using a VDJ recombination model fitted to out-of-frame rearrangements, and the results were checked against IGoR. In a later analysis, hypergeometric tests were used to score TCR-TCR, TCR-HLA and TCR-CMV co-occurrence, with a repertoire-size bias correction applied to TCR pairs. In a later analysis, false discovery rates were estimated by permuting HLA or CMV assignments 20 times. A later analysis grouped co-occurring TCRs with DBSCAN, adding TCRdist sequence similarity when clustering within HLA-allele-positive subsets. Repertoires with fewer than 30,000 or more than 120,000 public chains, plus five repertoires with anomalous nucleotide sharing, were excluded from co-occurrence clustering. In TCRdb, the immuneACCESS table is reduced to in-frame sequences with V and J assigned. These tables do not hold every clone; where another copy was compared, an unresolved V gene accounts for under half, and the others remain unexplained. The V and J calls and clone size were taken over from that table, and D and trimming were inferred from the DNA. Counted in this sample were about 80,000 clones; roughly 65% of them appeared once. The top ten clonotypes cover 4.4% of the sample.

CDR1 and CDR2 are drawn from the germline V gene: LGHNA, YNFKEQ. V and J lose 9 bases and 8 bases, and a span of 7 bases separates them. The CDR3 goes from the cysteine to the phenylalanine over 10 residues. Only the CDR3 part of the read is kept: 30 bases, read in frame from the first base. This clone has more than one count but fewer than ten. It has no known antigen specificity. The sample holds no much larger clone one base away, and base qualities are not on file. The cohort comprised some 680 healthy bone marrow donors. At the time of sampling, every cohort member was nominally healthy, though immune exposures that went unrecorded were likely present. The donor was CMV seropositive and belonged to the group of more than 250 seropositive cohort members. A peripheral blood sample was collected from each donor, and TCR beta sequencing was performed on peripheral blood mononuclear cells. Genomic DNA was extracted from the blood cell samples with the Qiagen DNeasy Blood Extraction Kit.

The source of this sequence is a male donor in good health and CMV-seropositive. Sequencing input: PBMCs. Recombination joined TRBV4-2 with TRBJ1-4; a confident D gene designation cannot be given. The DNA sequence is TGTGCCAGTGGGGAGGAAAAACTGTTTTTT. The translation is CASGEEKLFF.